These 13 T cell receptor beta chains were all obtained from the same sample, sequenced in a study of control samples from healthy donors and cancer patients. Some clones are missing from TCRdb's copy, which holds only in-frame ones; the method was immunoSEQ multiplex PCR. There are roughly 150,000 clones in the sample; 80% to 95% occur only once, and roughly 6.2% lies in the top ten. The sample consisted of blood. These receptors came from a man younger than 35 in good health.

This chain joins TRBV30 and TRBJ1-2; 7 bases agree with TRBD1. The length of the CDR3 is 13 residues. J gave up 6 bases and V 1 base, and 5 bases lay outside the gene matches. CDR1 and CDR2 from the germline V gene are GTSNPN and SVGIG (reference sequence). CDR3 bases: TGTGCCTGGAGTGAAGGGCAGGGGGATGGCTACACCTTC. The encoded protein is CAWSEGQGDGYTF.

The chain has TRBV6-4 and TRBJ1-1; the D is unclear. Germline CDR1 reads MRHNA; CDR2 reads SNTAGT. Trimming removed 3 bases from V and 5 bases from J, with 22 bases in between. The CDR3 loop spans 17 amino acids. CDR3 DNA: TGTGCCAGCAGTGATACTTGGGCGACGGGTAGGGATACTGAAGCTTTCTTT. Encoded protein: CASSDTWATGRDTEAFF.

This CDR3 reads CASSRPTGGNTEAFF. The CDR3 DNA reads as TGTGCCAGCAGCCGGCCGACAGGGGGGAACACTGAAGCTTTCTTT. The rearrangement joins TRBV6-2 or TRBV6-3 to TRBJ1-1, with 9 bases aligning to TRBD1. Germline CDR1 and CDR2: MNHEY and SVGEGT. With 6 bases clipped from V and 1 base from J, the junction kept 6 bases outside the gene matches. The length of the CDR3 is 15 residues.

The J gene is TRBJ1-1, the V gene TRBV7-9, with a tentative D call TRBD1 (6 bases). V shed 5 bases and J shed 0 bases, with 10 bases lying between them. Per the germline V gene, CDR1 is SEHNR and CDR2 is FQNEAQ (reference sequence). The CDR3 spans 14 residues. CDR3 loop: CASSPTGLNTEAFF. Written as DNA, the CDR3 is TGTGCCAGCAGCCCGACAGGTCTGAACACTGAAGCTTTCTTT.

The V gene is TRBV6-1, the J gene TRBJ1-2, with D perhaps matching TRBD1 (5 bases). CDR1 MNHNS and CDR2 SASEGT come from the germline V gene. CDR3 size: 15 residues. V was shortened by 3 bases and J by 0 bases, with 11 bases between the two germline ends. The CDR3 sequence: CASSDGGKANYGYTF. CDR3 in DNA: TGTGCCAGCAGTGATGGGGGGAAAGCTAACTATGGCTACACCTTC.

The chain recombines TRBV6-5 with TRBJ2-1, with D possibly being TRBD1 (5 bases). The CDR3 has 16 residues. Between the trimmed V and J ends, which lost 0 bases and 6 bases, there was a span of 15 bases. Germline assignment: CDR1 MNHEY and CDR2 SVGAGI. The CDR3 DNA reads TGTGCCAGCAGTTACTCGAATGTCAGGGAAGGCAATGAGCAGTTCTTC. Amino acids: CASSYSNVREGNEQFF.

The sample holds one count of this clone. V usage is TRBV24-1 and J usage is TRBJ2-1; D not resolved. Germline CDR1 is KGHDR and CDR2 is SFDVKD. The ends were cut back, 3 bases at V and 6 bases at J, with 2 bases in the middle. The CDR3 is 11 residues long. CDR3 nucleotide sequence: TGTGCCACCAGTGATCTCAATGAGCAGTTCTTC. This sequence encodes CATSDLNEQFF.

The rearrangement uses TRBV6-1 and TRBJ1-2; the match to TRBD1 covers 7 bases. After removal of 3 bases from V and 5 bases from J, the junction contained 12 bases not matched to a gene. Per germline, CDR1 MNHNS and CDR2 SASEGT. The CDR3 length is 16 residues. The CDR3 DNA reads TGTGCCAGCAGTGACGCTCCGGGACAGCGAATTTATGGCTACACCTTC. Residues: CASSDAPGQRIYGYTF.

This clone came up once. The chain joins TRBV5-1 to TRBJ2-3, with D possibly matching TRBD1 (7 bases). The CDR3 runs 16 residues. CDR1 is SGHRS and CDR2 is YFSETQ in the germline V gene. V lost 0 bases and J lost 3, with 14 bases in between. The CDR3 nucleotides read TGCGCCAGCAGCTTGGTGCAGGGGGGCCGGACAGATACGCAGTATTTT. This encodes CASSLVQGGRTDTQYF.

This chain connects TRBV19 to TRBJ2-1; 9 positions match TRBD2. J gave up 10 bases and V 3 bases, and 13 bases lay outside the gene matches. Per germline, CDR1 LNHDA and CDR2 SQIVND (reference sequence). The CDR3 runs to 16 residues. The CDR3 DNA reads as TGTGCCAGTAGTATGAAGGCCACTAGCGGGTTCCCCGAGCAGTTCTTC. This gives the protein CASSMKATSGFPEQFF.

In this sample, this clone turned up once. This sequence joins TRBV25-1 and TRBJ1-1; D remains unclear. The CDR3 runs to 15 residues. Germline-derived CDR1 and CDR2 are MGHDK and SYGVNS. V dropped 2 bases and J dropped 1 base, with 11 bases sitting between them. The CDR3 nucleotides read TGTGCCAGCAGTGAACCGGGAAGCGCGAACACTGAAGCTTTCTTT. Translating it yields CASSEPGSANTEAFF.

V is TRBV7-3 and J is TRBJ2-5; 7 nucleotides match TRBD2. This CDR3 comprises 14 residues. Germline V CDR1 and CDR2: SGHTA, FQGTGA. With V trimmed by 1 base and J by 4 bases, 3 bases remained unmatched. The CDR3 loop is CASSLSGGRETQYF. CDR3 DNA sequence: TGTGCCAGCAGCTTAAGCGGGGGTCGAGAGACCCAGTACTTC.

V gene TRBV7-6 combines with J gene TRBJ2-2; weak D call: TRBD1 (5 bases). With 2 bases removed from V and 0 bases from J, the gap between germline ends came to 10 bases. This CDR3 is 16 amino acids long. CDR1 and CDR2 from the germline V gene are SGHVS and FNYEAQ. For the CDR3, the DNA is TGTGCCAGCAGCTTACAGCCGACAGCGAACACCGGGGAGCTGTTTTTT. Its protein product is CASSLQPTANTGELFF.